This T cell receptor beta chain was captured in a study of OX40 agonist ivuxolimab in advanced cancers. The CDR3 is made up of 14 amino acids. Germline CDR1 reads MNHEY; CDR2 reads SVGAGI. Trimming removed 4 bases from V and 1 base from J; junction bases left unmatched: 2. Profiling relied on immunoSEQ multiplex PCR, and the TCRdb table lists in-frame clones only, not all of them. The sample yields about 31,000 clones, about 81% seen once. This chain connects TRBV6-5 to TRBJ2-3; 7 bases fit TRBD2. The receptor comes from an adult with an advanced solid tumor such as melanoma, head and neck, liver or kidney cancer. Sample: CD4+ or CD8+ T cells sorted from blood, taken in a trial of the OX40 agonist ivuxolimab. Here the CDR3 reads CASSWGGGTDTQYF. In DNA form, the CDR3 reads TGTGCCAGCAGTTGGGGAGGGGGCACAGATACGCAGTATTTT.